What follows is one T cell receptor (beta chain) and its context. A much larger clone differs from this one at a single base, so this may be a read error. The data stem from a study of CD8+CD57+ T cells in acquired aplastic anemia. Study-level information: Average DNA yield from sorted CD4+ and CD8+ cells was about 3 ug.

Patients chosen for sequencing had CD8+CD57+ cells that had expanded, as shown by flow cytometry. Each patient had severe acquired aplastic anemia. CDR3 length: 14 amino acids. Germline V gives CDR1 KGHSH, CDR2 LQKENI. The junction had 6 bases not matched to a gene; V was cut back by 3 bases and J by 6 bases. The template used for profiling TCR beta VDJ and CDR3 was genomic DNA. In TCRdb, the reads were re-called with MiXCR into one record per CDR3 protein. The sample has over 150,000 distinct CDR3 sequences, roughly 50% seen once. This chain joins TRBV18 and TRBJ2-7, with 9 nucleotides matching TRBD2. This clonotype was obtained from a human donor with aplastic anemia. Sequenced material: sorted CD4+, CD8+, or CD8+CD57+ T cells (not recorded which) from PBMCs. The CDR3 DNA reads TGTGCCAGCTCACCTGGCGGGGGGGAGGTCGAGCAGTACTTC. Amino acid sequence: CASSPGGGEVEQYF. Using reference TRBV18 and TRBJ2-7 for the parts outside the CDR3, the full variable domain is NAGVMQNPRHLVRRRGQEARLRCSPMKGHSHVYWYRQLPEEGLKFMVYLQKENIIDESGMPKERFSAEFPKEGPSILRIQQVVRGDSAAYFCASSPGGGEVEQYFGPGTRLTVT.